These 20 T cell receptor beta chains came from one sample sequenced in a study of post-analysis software for immune sequencing data. Study findings and constraints: Controls had lower frequencies than patients of 4 or 5 TRBV segments, which included TRBV5-6, TRBV5-1 and TRBV20-1.

No antigen has been assigned to these receptors. Prepared libraries of TCR beta cDNA carried unique molecular identifiers. One entry per CDR3 protein results from TCRdb running MiXCR on the PCR reads. This sample has 450,000 or so distinct CDR3 sequences, with less than 45% found just once. Sequencing was performed on blood. The receptors derive from a girl aged 5 to 17 with multiple sclerosis.

The chain carries TRBV5-1 and TRBJ2-3, with D possibly being TRBD2 (7 bases). With 3 bases removed from V and 2 bases from J, the gap between germline ends came to 16 bases. The germline CDR1 and CDR2 sequences are SGHRS and YFSETQ. The CDR3 is made up of 16 amino acids. This CDR3 is CASSSRRGADTDTQYF. The CDR3 DNA sequence: TGCGCCAGCAGCTCTCGCCGGGGGGCGGACACAGATACGCAGTATTTT.

This clonotype was seen a handful of times. The chain has TRBV29-1 and TRBJ1-1; possibly TRBD1 for D (5 bases). The CDR3 is 12 residues long. Germline V gives CDR1 SQVTM, CDR2 ANQGSEA. V dropped 3 bases and J dropped 0 bases, with 5 bases sitting between them. CDR3 protein: CSVEGLNTEAFF. CDR3 sequence (DNA): TGCAGCGTTGAGGGACTGAACACTGAAGCTTTCTTT. The full variable domain, in which reference TRBV29-1 and TRBJ1-1 provide the parts outside the CDR3, is SAVISQKPSRDICQRGTSLTIQCQVDSQVTMMFWYRQQPGQSLTLIATANQGSEATYESGFVIDKFPISRPNLTFSTLTVSNMSPEDSSIYLCSVEGLNTEAFFGQGTRLTVV.

A few counts support this clonotype. The chain couples TRBV29-1 to TRBJ2-7; D call uncertain. This CDR3 contains 12 residues. V shed 7 bases and J shed 0 bases, with 10 bases lying between them. Germline CDR1 and CDR2: SQVTM and ANQGSEA. In DNA, the CDR3 is TGCAGCGCCTCCAGGAGCTCCTACGAGCAGTACTTC. Translated, it gives CSASRSSYEQYF.

The J gene is TRBJ1-6, the V gene TRBV20-1, with 8 bases matching TRBD1. This CDR3 has 14 amino acids. From germline, CDR1 is DFQATT and CDR2 SNEGSKA (reference sequence). Trimming removed 0 bases from V and 8 bases from J; junction bases left unmatched: 3. The CDR3 spells CSARDQGADSPLHF. The CDR3 DNA sequence: TGCAGTGCTAGAGATCAGGGGGCAGATTCACCCCTCCACTTT.

The chain links TRBV2 to TRBJ2-5; D tentatively reads TRBD1 or TRBD2 (5 bases each). Near its end, the DNA agrees better with TRBJ2-7, so the J call may be wrong. Germline loops: CDR1 SNHLY, CDR2 FYNNEI. The CDR3 spans 15 residues. CDR3 region: CASIGGRTDEYEQYF. CDR3 coding DNA: TGTGCCAGCATTGGGGGACGGACTGATGAATACGAGCAGTACTTC.

Regarding this clonotype: At one boundary the junction diverges from the germline segment, which might be a read error. The chain recombines TRBV20-1 with TRBJ2-1, with a weak D call TRBD2 (5 bases). The CDR3 runs 13 residues. Germline V CDR1 and CDR2: DFQATT, SNEGSKA (reference sequence). DNA of the CDR3: TGCAGTGCCCCAAGCGGTAACTACAGTGAGCAGTTCTTC. Residues: CSAPSGNYSEQFF.

V and J are TRBV6-5 and TRBJ1-4, with a tentative D call TRBD1 (6 bases). Germline assignment: CDR1 MNHEY and CDR2 SVGAGI. CDR3 length: 11 residues. The CDR3: CASGGGEKLFF. The CDR3 nucleotides are TGTGCAAGCGGAGGGGGAGAAAAACTGTTTTTT.

In regard to this clonotype: The junction shows a germline mismatch at one end, possibly a read error. J is TRBJ2-3 and V is TRBV20-1; D might be TRBD2 (5 bases). This CDR3 is built from 15 residues. CDR1 is DFQATT and CDR2 is SNEGSKA in the germline V gene (reference sequence). CDR3 loop: CSTRDGRLLTDTQYF. The CDR3 region has the DNA TGCAGTACTAGAGATGGTCGGCTACTCACAGATACGCAGTATTTT.

The CDR3 protein is CSASPGDTAEQYF. DNA for the CDR3: TGCAGTGCTAGTCCAGGGGACACCGCCGAGCAGTACTTC. The V call is TRBV20-1, the J call TRBJ2-7; a weak D match, TRBD1 (6 bases). V gave up 3 bases and J gave up 6 bases, with 15 bases separating them. Germline V gene sequence: CDR1 DFQATT, CDR2 SNEGSKA (reference sequence). The CDR3 has 13 amino acids.

This clonotype turned up a few times. The chain couples TRBV6-5 to TRBJ1-1; D is possibly TRBD1 (5 bases). The CDR3 spans 15 residues. Per the germline V gene, CDR1 is MNHEY and CDR2 is SVGAGI. V lost 3 bases, J lost 0 bases, and 11 bases lay in between. The CDR3 sequence is CASSYDSSMNTEAFF. The CDR3 DNA is TGTGCCAGCAGTTATGACAGCAGTATGAACACTGAAGCTTTCTTT.

The chain uses TRBV20-1 and TRBJ2-7; 12 bases agree with TRBD2. The J call is in doubt because the DNA end fits TRBJ2-5 better. CDR1 and CDR2 from the germline V gene are DFQATT and SNEGSKA (reference sequence). The CDR3 is 14 residues long. CDR3 region: CSAAEGLAGETQYF. The CDR3 DNA follows: TGCAGTGCCGCGGAGGGACTAGCGGGAGAGACCCAGTACTTC.

This clonotype was seen a handful of times. The chain is built from TRBV30 and TRBJ1-5; maybe TRBD1 (6 bases). Germline V gene sequence: CDR1 GTSNPN, CDR2 SVGIG (reference sequence). Trimming took 3 bases from V and 7 from J, leaving 16 bases between them. CDR3 size: 14 residues. CDR3 bases: TGTGCCTGGAGCTCCGGGACACCTTCCCAGCCCCAGCATTTT. This encodes CAWSSGTPSQPQHF.

DNA of the CDR3: TGTGCCAGCAGTTACAGAAGGGGTGAAAAACTGTTTTTT. As protein: CASSYRRGEKLFF. V usage is TRBV6-2 or TRBV6-3 and J usage is TRBJ1-4; TRBD1 might be the D (5 bases). The V end was cut by 2 bases, the J end by 7 bases, with 8 bases between. This CDR3 comprises 13 residues. Germline lookup yields CDR1 MNHEY and CDR2 SVGEGT.

The chain uses TRBV29-1 and TRBJ2-7; maybe TRBD2 (6 bases). The CDR3 contains 10 residues. Looked up from germline, CDR1 is SQVTM and CDR2 is ANQGSEA. V lost 6 bases and J 7 bases, leaving 10 bases between the germline ends. CDR3 DNA sequence: TGCAGCGTCTTACGGGAGGAGCAGTACTTC. The encoded protein is CSVLREEQYF.

This clonotype was seen a single time. The junction differs from germline at one of its ends, possibly a read error. The rearrangement joins TRBV28 to TRBJ2-5; 12 bases match TRBD1. CDR3 size: 16 residues. Germline V gene lookup returns CDR1 MDHEN and CDR2 SYDVKM. CDR3 coding DNA: TGTGCCGGCAGTTTAACCCCCGGGACAGGGGGCGATGAGCAGTACTTC. Its translation: CAGSLTPGTGGDEQYF.

This clonotype was seen more than once but under ten times. The chain is built from TRBV20-1 and TRBJ2-7, with D possibly being TRBD1 (6 bases). Looked up from germline, CDR1 is DFQATT and CDR2 is SNEGSKA (reference sequence). The CDR3 runs 15 residues. V was cut by 0 bases and J by 0 bases, with 12 bases left in between. The CDR3 sequence: CSARDLGQSSYEQYF. The CDR3, as DNA: TGCAGTGCTAGAGATCTCGGACAGTCCTCCTACGAGCAGTACTTC.

The chain carries TRBV21-1 and TRBJ2-3; the table's D call TRBD2 went unverified against the DNA. TRBV21-1 is a documented pseudogene. The CDR3 is 15 residues long. The CDR3 DNA reads TGTGCCAGCAGCAAACCGGACTACCTCACAGATACGCAGTATTTT. Translation: CASSKPDYLTDTQYF.

This clonotype was counted a few times. The chain couples TRBV20-1 to TRBJ2-1, with D uncertain. Germline V CDR1 and CDR2: DFQATT, SNEGSKA (reference sequence). This CDR3 is built from 15 residues. Trimming stripped 6 bases from V and 0 bases from J, with 15 bases between. CDR3 coding DNA: TGCAGTGCCTGGACCCCGTCGAGCTCCTACAATGAGCAGTTCTTC. Translating it yields CSAWTPSSSYNEQFF.

This clonotype was recorded a few times. Written as DNA, the CDR3 is TGTGCCAGCAGTGAAGCGACGGGGTACACGTGGGATGAGCAGTTCTTC. It encodes CASSEATGYTWDEQFF. The chain couples TRBV6-1 to TRBJ2-1; D perhaps matches TRBD2 (5 bases). Looked up from germline, CDR1 is MNHNS and CDR2 is SASEGT. Trimming stripped 0 bases from V and 8 bases from J, with 17 bases between. The CDR3 is 16 residues long.

The rearrangement joins TRBV28 to TRBJ1-2; no definite D call. Germline assignment: CDR1 MDHEN and CDR2 SYDVKM. This CDR3 has 13 residues. Trimming left V 6 bases short and J 0 bases short, with 8 bases between. CDR3 DNA sequence: TGTGCCAGCAGGAACAGCCCTAACTATGGCTACACCTTC. Translated: CASRNSPNYGYTF.